A single sample gave rise to the 13 T cell receptor beta chains below, sequenced in a study of cytomegalovirus exposure and HLA in healthy donors. This table comes from immunoSEQ multiplex PCR, and its TCRdb copy is limited to in-frame clones, with some not included. This sample carries about 150,000 clones, approximately 86% of them seen once, and the ten largest clones take over 2%. Material for sequencing was PBMCs. Receptors were obtained from a human donor in good health.

The sample holds one count of this clone. The gene calls are TRBV6-5 and TRBJ1-1; 7 positions match TRBD1. V lost 5 bases to trimming and J lost 2 bases; unmatched junction nucleotides: 8. Germline V gene sequence: CDR1 MNHEY, CDR2 SVGAGI. The CDR3 has 15 residues. DNA of the CDR3: TGTGCCAGCAGTCGGAACCGGGACAGAAACACTGAAGCTTTCTTT. Translating gives CASSRNRDRNTEAFF.

This chain connects TRBV21-1 to TRBJ1-5; TRBD1, the table's D call, was not compared with the DNA. TRBV21-1 is tagged as a pseudogene. CDR3 length: 17 residues. In nucleotides, the CDR3 is TGTGCCAGCAGCGAAAGAAAGGGACAGAGAATCAATCAGCCCCAGCATTTT. Protein: CASSERKGQRINQPQHF.

This clone showed up just once. The V and J genes are TRBV2 and TRBJ2-5, with a possible D match to TRBD2 (6 bases). Germline values: CDR1 SNHLY, CDR2 FYNNEI. This CDR3 spans 12 amino acids. Trimming left V 8 bases short and J 2 bases short, with 9 bases between. CDR3 DNA: TGTGCCAGCCGGGACTTACAAGAGACCCAGTACTTC. Translating gives CASRDLQETQYF.

V usage is TRBV28 and J usage is TRBJ1-5; 8 nucleotides match TRBD1. The germline V gene has CDR1 MDHEN and CDR2 SYDVKM. The CDR3 is 15 residues long. V lost 5 bases and J lost 7; bases outside the gene matches: 10. The CDR3 bases are TGTGCCAGCAGTGTATCCCCACAGGGGGTCCAGCCCCAGCATTTT. Amino acid sequence: CASSVSPQGVQPQHF.

V usage is TRBV5-1 and J usage is TRBJ1-5; D remains unclear. The germline gives CDR1 SGHRS, CDR2 YFSETQ. The CDR3 is 13 residues long. V was clipped by 3 bases and J by 7 bases, with 11 bases between them. The CDR3 sequence: CASSWSTGQPQHF. The CDR3 DNA follows: TGCGCCAGCAGCTGGAGCACGGGACAGCCCCAGCATTTT.

The chain carries TRBV19 and TRBJ1-6; TRBD1 might be the D (5 bases). Looked up from germline, CDR1 is LNHDA and CDR2 is SQIVND (reference sequence). V was shortened by 3 bases and J by 9 bases, with 12 bases between the two germline ends. The CDR3 totals 14 residues. The CDR3 protein is CASSMTVDLSPLHF. CDR3 DNA sequence: TGTGCCAGTAGTATGACAGTCGATCTTTCACCCCTCCACTTT.

The chain employs TRBV28 and TRBJ1-5; D might be TRBD1 (6 bases). Trimming pared 2 bases from V and 5 bases from J, leaving 10 bases between. Germline loops: CDR1 MDHEN, CDR2 SYDVKM. There are 14 residues in the CDR3. CDR3 amino acids: CASSLTGQDQPQHF. In nucleotides, the CDR3 is TGTGCCAGCAGTTTAACAGGGCAGGATCAGCCCCAGCATTTT.

This chain connects TRBV25-1 to TRBJ2-3; D gene unclear. The CDR3 is 14 amino acids. Per the germline V gene, CDR1 is MGHDK and CDR2 is SYGVNS. V shed 7 bases and J shed 2 bases, with 13 bases lying between them. The CDR3 spells CASNSQANTDTQYF. CDR3 sequence (DNA): TGTGCCAGCAACTCGCAGGCAAACACAGATACGCAGTATTTT.

This rearrangement joins TRBV18 to TRBJ1-1, with TRBD1 identical over 7 bases. The CDR3 spans 15 residues. V shed 3 bases and J 5 bases; nucleotides not matched to a gene: 9. In germline, CDR1 is KGHSH, CDR2 LQKENI. CDR3 coding DNA: TGTGCCAGCTCACCCATTGGGGCAGGGGGGACTGAAGCTTTCTTT. Its protein product is CASSPIGAGGTEAFF.

The chain couples TRBV7-2 to TRBJ2-7, with D hard to call. There are 14 residues in the CDR3. Germline values: CDR1 SGHTA, CDR2 FQGNSA. V was clipped by 1 base and J by 3 bases, with 10 bases between them. DNA for the CDR3: TGTGCCAGCAGCTTAGTCCCGAGATTCTACGAGCAGTACTTC. It is translated as CASSLVPRFYEQYF.

This clone was seen just once. J is TRBJ1-3 and V is TRBV5-4; the D is unclear. The V and J ends lost 3 bases and 4 bases respectively, with 8 bases between them. Germline values: CDR1 SGHNT, CDR2 YYREEE (reference sequence). The CDR3 is 13 residues long. Here the CDR3 DNA reads TGTGCCAGCAGCTCCGACATAGGAAACACCATATATTTT. It yields the protein CASSSDIGNTIYF.

The chain links TRBV28 to TRBJ1-2; D possibly corresponds to TRBD1 (6 bases). Germline values: CDR1 MDHEN, CDR2 SYDVKM. The CDR3 sequence is 15 residues long. V was cut by 6 bases and J by 4 bases, with 18 bases left in between. CDR3 in amino acids: CASSPRQGLRYGYTF. In nucleotides, the CDR3 is TGTGCCAGCAGCCCTCGTCAGGGGCTGCGCTATGGCTACACCTTC.

This clone was seen a few times. V usage is TRBV6-5 and J usage is TRBJ1-2; TRBD1 might be the D (6 bases). Trimming removed 6 bases from V and 4 bases from J, with 15 bases in between. The CDR3 runs to 14 residues. Germline V gene lookup returns CDR1 MNHEY and CDR2 SVGAGI. The CDR3 here is CASSRADRTYGYTF. For the CDR3, the DNA is TGTGCCAGCAGCCGAGCGGACAGAACCTATGGCTACACCTTC.